This TCR beta chain was profiled in a study of blood T cell repertoires in COVID-19 (dated by TCRdb to the early 2020s). With respect to the entire study: Samples covering the acute and convalescent phases of COVID-19 were provided by collaborators in the United States, Italy and Spain. Subjects who had been exposed to COVID-19, were actively infected with it, or had recovered from it provided the deeply sampled blood TCRbeta repertoires that made up the dataset. The repertoires were made available in a free public database intended to serve as a resource for research on the immune response to SARS-CoV-2. HLA class I and class II types, where available, came from metadata supplied by the sample provider rather than from assay-based typing. The samples were drawn from two sources: the first 160 participants of the ongoing ImmuneRACE study, and 950 to 1,500 subjects contributed by 6 global collaborators. A de-identified subject ID, COVID-19 status, age in years and sex were almost always included in the sample metadata. The material from the prospective study consisted of cDNA or gDNA derived from T cells, B-cell-depleted T cells, or PBMCs. Study-level results and caveats: How much clinical and demographic metadata was included differed by source and by participant, and the metadata was provided uncurated.

The immunoSEQ Assay, a bias-controlled multiplex PCR, was used to amplify TCRbeta CDR3 regions from genomic DNA. The paper's data handling went like this. The number of nucleated cells in each sample was estimated by amplification of reference gene primers within the assay. Sequence reads were collapsed and filtered to measure the absolute abundance of every unique TCRbeta CDR3 rearrangement. For each sample, productive Simpson clonality was calculated as the square root of Simpson's diversity index across productive rearrangements. Held by TCRdb, this immuneACCESS table contains in-frame sequences only and omits some clones. Under half of the omission traces to an unresolved V gene where checked; the cause of the rest is unknown. V, J and clone size are taken as reported in that table, and D and trimming were inferred from the DNA itself. The table for this sample lists 440,000 or so clones; 70% to 90% of them were counted only once. Clones ranked in the top ten supply 1.5% to 1.8% of the sample.

For CDR1 and CDR2, the germline V gene (reference sequence) lists SEHNR and FQNEAQ. From cysteine to phenylalanine, the CDR3 is 11 amino acids long. The sequence is cut down to CDR3 DNA, 33 bases in frame from base 1. Trimming removed 3 bases from V and 4 bases from J, leaving 3 bases between the germline ends. For this clone: No cognate antigen has been identified for it. Base qualities are not at hand, and no much larger clone is one base apart.

At one collaborating source in Seattle, patients were enrolled during active infection and were followed longitudinally through the course of disease. The collaborating institutions used their own protocols to collect whole blood in K2EDTA tubes. Collaborator samples were shipped for TCRbeta analysis as frozen whole blood, isolated PBMCs, or DNA extracted from either sample type. This receptor was taken from a woman aged 40 to 55 with COVID-19, enrolled during active disease. This chain joins TRBV7-9 to TRBJ2-5, with the identity of the D gene unclear. Sequenced input: peripheral blood. CDR3 loop: CASSFGETQYF. The sequence in DNA is TGTGCCAGCAGCTTCGGAGAGACCCAGTACTTC.